This T cell receptor (beta chain) comes out of a study of T-cell reconstitution after alpha-beta-depleted transplantation in children. Unique molecular identifiers were built into the TCRbeta library. TCRdb independently ran MiXCR on the PCR reads; one entry per CDR3 protein. This sample carries roughly 50,000 distinct CDR3 sequences, about 40% of them seen once, and the ten largest clones take more than 95%. V lost 1 base, J lost 0 bases, and 25 bases lay in between. The length of the CDR3 is 20 residues. Germline V lookup: CDR1 SGHAT, CDR2 FQNNGV. V usage is TRBV11-2 and J usage is TRBJ2-7, with a possible D match to TRBD1 (5 bases). The TCR originated in a male patient between 10 and 17 years old who had a stem cell transplant for acute lymphoblastic leukemia, so the T cells may come from the graft donor. Sequenced material: PBMCs, mostly from graft donor cells, taken 360 days after TCRalphabeta/CD19-depleted stem cell transplant. Here the CDR3 reads CASSLVRRGWLHPGSYEQYF. The CDR3 DNA sequence: TGTGCCAGCAGCTTAGTCCGTAGGGGCTGGCTTCATCCGGGCTCCTACGAGCAGTACTTC.